This passage covers 23 T cell receptor beta chains from one sample sequenced in a study of CD4+ T cells in melanoma. Data came from immunoSEQ multiplex PCR; TCRdb stores just in-frame clones and leaves some out. The sample comprises tens of thousands of clones, about 72% of which are singletons, and roughly 4.5% rests with the top ten. The specimen was tumor tissue. Source of these receptors: a human donor with melanoma.

The chain joins TRBV9 to TRBJ2-7; D not certain. CDR3 size: 16 residues. With 0 bases removed from V and 0 bases from J, the gap between germline ends came to 13 bases. The germline V gene has CDR1 SGDLS and CDR2 YYNGEE. In DNA, the CDR3 is TGTGCCAGCAGCGTAGCCGGCGCCTCAAGCTCCTACGAGCAGTACTTC. Protein sequence: CASSVAGASSSYEQYF.

In its sample, this clone was seen many times. The V and J genes are TRBV18 and TRBJ2-7; tentative D call: TRBD2 (6 bases). Trimming removed 3 bases from V and 6 bases from J, with 15 bases in between. This CDR3 spans 14 amino acids. The germline V gene has CDR1 KGHSH and CDR2 LQKENI. This CDR3 is CASSPRGTSSEQYF. The CDR3 DNA reads as TGTGCCAGCTCACCTCGAGGGACTTCCAGCGAGCAGTACTTC.

This clone was detected only once. V usage is TRBV7-9 and J usage is TRBJ1-2; D unclear. With 0 bases removed from V and 10 bases from J, the gap between germline ends came to 3 bases. Germline assignment: CDR1 SEHNR and CDR2 FQNEAQ (reference sequence). The CDR3 loop spans 10 amino acids. The CDR3 DNA reads TGTGCCAGCAGCTTAGCAAACTACACCTTC. It codes for CASSLANYTF.

Of note for this clone: The junction departs from germline at one end; a sequencing error may be responsible. The identical CDR3 is also encoded by other nucleotide sequences in the sample. V usage is TRBV5-1 and J usage is TRBJ2-1; D may be TRBD2 (6 bases). Germline CDR1 SGHRS, CDR2 YFSETQ. The CDR3 contains 15 residues. CDR3 sequence (DNA): TGTGCCAGCAGCTTGGGTGGGGGGACCTACAATGAGCAGTTCTTC. This codes for CASSLGGGTYNEQFF.

This clone was observed a single time. The rearrangement uses TRBV28 and TRBJ2-7; D is unclear. This CDR3 has 13 amino acids. Germline V gene data show CDR1 as MDHEN and CDR2 as SYDVKM. V lost 10 bases and J 2 bases, leaving 15 bases between the germline ends. This chain's CDR3 is CATTGPFAYEQYF. Here the CDR3 DNA reads TGTGCCACCACTGGACCGTTTGCCTACGAGCAGTACTTC.

The J gene is TRBJ2-7, the V gene TRBV30, with D maybe TRBD1 (5 bases). V was trimmed by 0 bases and J by 6 bases, leaving 12 bases between them. Germline values: CDR1 GTSNPN, CDR2 SVGIG (reference sequence). This CDR3 has 13 amino acids. Here the CDR3 DNA reads TGTGCCTGGAGTGTCCTTAGGGGTGGCGAGCAGTACTTC. Its protein is CAWSVLRGGEQYF.

The genes are TRBV19 and TRBJ1-4, with D unresolved. Germline V gives CDR1 LNHDA, CDR2 SQIVND (reference sequence). The CDR3 loop spans 16 amino acids. V dropped 5 bases and J dropped 8 bases, with 21 bases sitting between them. The CDR3 region has the DNA TGTGCCAGTAGTGCGTGGTTGACCATAGAAAGAGAAAAACTGTTTTTT. This codes for CASSAWLTIEREKLFF.

The chain uses TRBV6-6 and TRBJ2-3; TRBD2 matches 9 bases. CDR3 length equals 16 residues. Germline V lookup: CDR1 MNHNY, CDR2 SVGAGI (reference sequence). V shed 4 bases and J 0 bases; nucleotides not matched to a gene: 5. CDR3 protein: CASSLSGGTSTDTQYF. CDR3 coding DNA: TGTGCCAGCAGTTTGAGCGGGGGGACTAGCACAGATACGCAGTATTTT.

V usage is TRBV18 and J usage is TRBJ1-3; D not certain. CDR1 KGHSH and CDR2 LQKENI come from the germline V gene. The V end lost 0 bases, the J end lost 1 base, and 7 bases lay between the germline ends. The CDR3 extends over 15 amino acids. CDR3 residues: CASSPPVGSGNTIYF. CDR3 nucleotide sequence: TGTGCCAGCTCACCACCCGTGGGGTCTGGAAACACCATATATTTT.

This clone is labeled medium-sized. The chain uses TRBV10-3 and TRBJ1-1; D uncertain. Germline V gene sequence: CDR1 ENHRY, CDR2 SYGVKD. V was pared by 0 bases and J by 1 base, with 6 bases between. This CDR3 has 14 residues. In DNA form, the CDR3 reads TGTGCCATCAGTGAGTCGATCGGGAACACTGAAGCTTTCTTT. Residues: CAISESIGNTEAFF.

The chain uses TRBV7-6 and TRBJ2-5; D not resolved. The CDR3 is 11 residues long. Germline V gives CDR1 SGHVS, CDR2 FNYEAQ. The V end lost 5 bases, the J end lost 8 bases, and 9 bases lay between the germline ends. The CDR3 bases are TGTGCCAGCAGCATCTCCCTAACCCAGTACTTC. This translates into CASSISLTQYF.

This clone was seen a few times. V and J are TRBV2 and TRBJ1-4; no reliable D call. Trimming took off 5 bases at V and 6 bases at J, with 7 bases between the two ends. The CDR3 sequence is 12 residues long. Germline V gene sequence: CDR1 SNHLY, CDR2 FYNNEI. CDR3 DNA: TGTGCCAGCAGTCCTTCGGATGAAAAACTGTTTTTT. It encodes CASSPSDEKLFF.

This chain uses TRBV2 with TRBJ1-5, with a weak D call TRBD1 (5 bases). CDR3 length equals 14 residues. Germline V CDR1 and CDR2: SNHLY, FYNNEI. The ends were cut back, 5 bases at V and 0 bases at J, with 8 bases in the middle. CDR3 in amino acids: CASSPRVSNQPQHF. The CDR3 bases are TGTGCCAGCAGTCCCAGGGTTAGCAATCAGCCCCAGCATTTT.

The rearrangement joins TRBV11-3 to TRBJ2-3; D perhaps matches TRBD1 (5 bases). Trimming pared 1 base from V and 0 bases from J, leaving 17 bases between. Germline V CDR1 and CDR2: SGHNT, YENEEA. This CDR3 contains 18 residues. The CDR3 protein is CASSLGGSVALSTDTQYF. CDR3 bases: TGTGCCAGCAGCTTAGGGGGCTCAGTTGCCCTTAGCACAGATACGCAGTATTTT.

This chain uses TRBV30 with TRBJ1-4, with unresolved D. Trimming pared 4 bases from V and 5 bases from J, leaving 8 bases between. The germline gives CDR1 GTSNPN, CDR2 SVGIG (reference sequence). The CDR3 has 12 residues. The CDR3 DNA is TGTGCCTGGAAGGCAGAGAATGAAAAACTGTTTTTT. Encoded protein: CAWKAENEKLFF.

CDR3 region: CASSLIAREETQYF. In DNA form, the CDR3 reads TGTGCCAGCAGTCTCATAGCTAGGGAAGAGACCCAGTACTTC. The rearrangement uses TRBV27 and TRBJ2-5; D gene ambiguous. CDR3 length: 14 residues. CDR1 and CDR2 from the germline V gene are MNHEY and SMNVEV (reference sequence). V lost 5 bases and J 3 bases, leaving 13 bases between the germline ends.

The chain has TRBV30 and TRBJ1-2; D unresolved. Trimming took off 0 bases at V and 2 bases at J, with 13 bases between the two ends. Germline values: CDR1 GTSNPN, CDR2 SVGIG (reference sequence). This CDR3 is 15 amino acids long. The CDR3 bases are TGTGCCTGGAGTGTAGTTATTGGAAGGAACTATGGCTACACCTTC. Its protein product is CAWSVVIGRNYGYTF.

The chain has TRBV5-1 and TRBJ2-7; 7 nucleotides align to TRBD1. The ends lost 1 base at V and 6 bases at J; junction bases unmatched: 7. Germline V gene lookup returns CDR1 SGHRS and CDR2 YFSETQ. The CDR3 runs 14 residues. CDR3 in amino acids: CASSLNPQGSEQYF. In DNA, the CDR3 is TGCGCCAGCAGCTTGAACCCACAGGGGAGCGAGCAGTACTTC.

The chain carries TRBV9 and TRBJ2-5, with no clear D. With the DNA end fitting TRBJ2-7 better, the J assignment may be wrong. Germline CDR1 and CDR2: SGDLS and YYNGEE. This CDR3 spans 13 amino acids. The CDR3 reads CASSSPPSYEQYF. The CDR3 nucleotides read TGTGCCAGCAGCTCGCCCCCCTCCTACGAGCAGTACTTC.

The V and J genes are TRBV7-9 and TRBJ1-1; no clear D gene. This CDR3 is built from 13 residues. CDR1 is SEHNR, CDR2 FQNEAQ, per germline (reference sequence). The V end was cut by 1 base, the J end by 0 bases, with 3 bases between. The CDR3 DNA reads as TGTGCCAGCAGCTTAGACGTGAACACTGAAGCTTTCTTT. Encoded protein: CASSLDVNTEAFF. The full variable domain, its missing parts supplied by reference TRBV7-9 and TRBJ1-1, is DTGVSQNPRHKITKRGQNVTFRCDPISEHNRLYWYRQTLGQGPEFLTYFQNEAQLEKSRLLSDRFSAERPKGSFSTLEIQRTEQGDSAMYLCASSLDVNTEAFFGQGTRLTVV.

Remarks on this clone: A single base is all that separates this from a far larger clone, so a read error is likely. This sample also contains other DNA sequences that code for the same CDR3. The chain joins TRBV7-9 to TRBJ1-1; TRBD1 might be the D (5 bases). This CDR3 is built from 13 residues. Germline CDR1 and CDR2: SEHNR and FQNEAQ (reference sequence). The ends were cut back, 2 bases at V and 1 base at J, with 5 bases in the middle. The DNA of the CDR3 is TGTGCCAGCAGCTTAAGGGGGAACACTGAAGCTTTCTTT. Its protein is CASSLRGNTEAFF.

The chain couples TRBV7-9 to TRBJ1-2; the match to TRBD1 covers 7 bases. The CDR3 has 14 amino acids. J was trimmed by 8 bases and V by 2 bases; bases with no gene match: 8. Germline V gene data show CDR1 as SEHNR and CDR2 as FQNEAQ (reference sequence). CDR3 residues: CASSLSEGADGYTF. In DNA form, the CDR3 reads TGTGCCAGCAGCTTATCGGAGGGGGCGGACGGCTACACCTTC.

The chain carries TRBV7-9 and TRBJ1-1, with D possibly being TRBD1 (5 bases). The CDR3 extends over 14 amino acids. The V end was cut by 4 bases, the J end by 6 bases, with 15 bases between. Germline-derived CDR1 and CDR2 are SEHNR and FQNEAQ (reference sequence). The CDR3 is CASSYSLGTAEAFF. CDR3 in DNA: TGTGCCAGCAGCTATTCCCTGGGGACCGCTGAAGCTTTCTTT.